This T cell receptor (beta chain) was profiled in a study of shared clonotypes between healthy human individuals. Whole-study context: CD4 naive and CD4 memory each took three plates per donor, while CD8 naive took two and CD8 memory one. Study conclusions and caveats: In general, naive subsets displayed greater estimated richness than memory subsets did. The study found lower generation probabilities in non-shared clonotypes than in those shared by all four donors.

Donors comprised healthy HIV-negative adults lacking recent acute infections or vaccinations. This clone was picked up one time. The antigen is not known. The repertoire was sequenced with immunoSEQ multiplex PCR; TCRdb's copy has only in-frame clones and lacks some. The sample includes about a million clones, about 75% of them seen just once. The TCR originated in a man aged 18 to 35 in good health. The specimen sequenced was memory CD4+ T cells sorted from blood. Subset in this sample: CD45RA-negative fraction.

The CDR3: CASSSKPGLAGGRAYQETQYF. The CDR3 DNA reads TGCGCCAGCAGCTCGAAGCCGGGACTAGCGGGAGGGAGAGCTTACCAAGAGACCCAGTACTTC. J is TRBJ2-5 and V is TRBV5-1, with 16 nucleotides matching TRBD2. Trimming at V came to 3 bases and at J to 0 bases, leaving 14 bases not matched to a gene. The germline gives CDR1 SGHRS, CDR2 YFSETQ. The CDR3 extends over 21 amino acids. Looking up the rest from reference TRBV5-1 and TRBJ2-5 gives the full variable domain: KAGVTQTPRYLIKTRGQQVTLSCSPISGHRSVSWYQQTPGQGLQFLFEYFSETQRNKGNFPGRFSGRQFSNSRSEMNVSTLELGDSALYLCASSSKPGLAGGRAYQETQYFGPGTRLLVL.